The source of this T cell receptor (beta chain) is a study of shared clonotypes between healthy human individuals. This clone was counted only a few times. Assay execution proceeded at the deep level. The authors ran unsorted PBMC replicate PCRs on about 320 ng DNA, 25,000 to 35,000 T cell genomes. Produced via immunoSEQ multiplex PCR; TCRdb's table is partial and in-frame only. The repertoire holds fewer than 500,000 clones, with approximately 79% as singletons. The length of the CDR3 is 14 residues. CDR1 is LGHNA, CDR2 YSLEER, per germline. Trimming left V 0 bases short and J 1 base short, with 7 bases between. All donors were healthy HIV-negative adults lacking recent acute infections or vaccinations. Unsorted samples relied on about 90 million PBMCs, which served as the source of genomic DNA.

The genes are TRBV4-3 and TRBJ2-7; D gene unclear. The sequence was collected from a woman aged 40 to 50 in good health. Some clones in this sample may be carry-over from other donors' samples. Sequences were obtained from PBMCs. CDR3 residues: CASSQDLRSYEQYF. The CDR3 nucleotides are TGCGCCAGCAGCCAAGATCTGCGGTCCTACGAGCAGTACTTC.